This T cell receptor (beta chain) stems from a study of shared clonotypes between healthy human individuals. Method: immunoSEQ multiplex PCR; TCRdb's copy keeps in-frame clones and lacks some. This repertoire shows some 980,000 clones, approximately 80% found once; its top ten account for nearly 1.5%. Details on this clone: The antigen remains unidentified.

The CDR3 is 12 amino acids. Trimming cost V 4 bases and J 7 bases; bases outside gene matches: 3. CDR1 is GTSNPN, CDR2 SVGIG, per germline (reference sequence). Study-wide results and caveats: Sample collection involved blood only; tissue repertoires are likely different. Clonotype sharing among donors likely depends on sequencing depth.

The sample comprised memory CD4+ T cells sorted from blood. Subset specified: CD45RA-negative fraction. The rearrangement uses TRBV30 and TRBJ1-4, with 7 bases that match TRBD1. The receptor comes from a man between 18 and 35 years old in good health. This chain's CDR3 is CAWTGGTEKLFF. The CDR3, as DNA: TGTGCCTGGACAGGGGGGACTGAAAAACTGTTTTTT.